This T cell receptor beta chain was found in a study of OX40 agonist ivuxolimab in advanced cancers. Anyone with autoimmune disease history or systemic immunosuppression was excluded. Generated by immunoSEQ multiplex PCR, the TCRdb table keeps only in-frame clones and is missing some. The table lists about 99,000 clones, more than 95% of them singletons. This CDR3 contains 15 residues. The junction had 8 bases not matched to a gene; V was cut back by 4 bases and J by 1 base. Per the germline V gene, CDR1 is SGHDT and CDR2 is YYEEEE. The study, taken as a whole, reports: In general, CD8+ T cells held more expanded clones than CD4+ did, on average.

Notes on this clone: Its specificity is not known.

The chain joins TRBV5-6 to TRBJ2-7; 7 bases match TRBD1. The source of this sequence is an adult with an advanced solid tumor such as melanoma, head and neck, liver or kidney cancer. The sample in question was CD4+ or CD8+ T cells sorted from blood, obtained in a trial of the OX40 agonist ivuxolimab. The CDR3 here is CASSPGDSLSYEQYF. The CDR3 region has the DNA TGTGCCAGCAGCCCAGGGGACAGCCTATCCTACGAGCAGTACTTC.